Below, 15 T cell receptor beta chains from the same sample are listed, as sequenced in a study of blood T cell repertoires in COVID-19. Assay: immunoSEQ multiplex PCR; the TCRdb copy retains only in-frame clones and omits some. The table includes 150,000 to 200,000 clones, about 80% detected once. The sample taken for sequencing was peripheral blood. Receptors originate from an elderly woman with acute or convalescent COVID-19.

The genes are TRBV3-1 (or the pseudogene TRBV3-2) and TRBJ2-3, with D maybe TRBD1 (5 bases). This CDR3 has 15 residues. CDR1 is LGHDT, CDR2 YNNKEL, per germline (reference sequence). Trimming took 4 bases from V and 1 from J, leaving 12 bases between them. CDR3 protein: CASSPQTTGTDTQYF. The DNA for the CDR3 is TGTGCCAGCAGCCCCCAGACGACAGGCACAGATACGCAGTATTTT.

V is TRBV27 and J is TRBJ1-2, with a tentative D call TRBD1 (5 bases). The CDR3 covers 13 residues. CDR1 MNHEY and CDR2 SMNVEV come from the germline V gene (reference sequence). V lost 8 bases and J lost 5, with 15 bases in between. The CDR3, as DNA: TGTGCCAGCGCGCTCTCAGGGTCTTATGGCTACACCTTC. This gives the protein CASALSGSYGYTF.

This clone has a handful of counts. The CDR3 reads CASSSIMTGGHQPQHF. The CDR3 DNA reads TGTGCCAGCAGCTCGATTATGACAGGGGGGCATCAGCCCCAGCATTTT. This chain joins TRBV5-6 and TRBJ1-5, with 9 nucleotides matching TRBD1. The CDR3 has 16 amino acids. Germline lookup yields CDR1 SGHDT and CDR2 YYEEEE. V lost 3 bases and J lost 5; bases outside the gene matches: 9. Variable domain in full (rest from reference TRBV5-6 and TRBJ1-5): DAGVTQSPTHLIKTRGQQVTLRCSPKSGHDTVSWYQQALGQGPQFIFQYYEEEERQRGNFPDRFSGHQFPNYSSELNVNALLLGDSALYLCASSSIMTGGHQPQHFGDGTRLSIL.

In this sample, this clone turned up once. CDR3 protein: CASTTIRTGKETQYF. The DNA for the CDR3 is TGTGCCAGCACCACTATCCGGACAGGGAAAGAGACCCAGTACTTC. J is TRBJ2-5 and V is TRBV13; 8 bases are a match to TRBD1. This CDR3 has 15 residues. The germline V gene encodes CDR1 PRHDT and CDR2 FYEKMQ (reference sequence). V was clipped by 7 bases and J by 3 bases; unmatched bases: 10. Using reference TRBV13 and TRBJ2-5 for the parts outside the CDR3, the full variable domain is AAGVIQSPRHLIKEKRETATLKCYPIPRHDTVYWYQQGPGQDPQFLISFYEKMQSDKGSIPDRFSAQQFSDYHSELNMSSLELGDSALYFCASTTIRTGKETQYFGPGTRLLVL.

This chain joins TRBV5-1 and TRBJ2-3; 10 positions agree with TRBD1. Germline V gives CDR1 SGHRS, CDR2 YFSETQ. The V gene end was trimmed by 7 bases and the J gene end by 2 bases; junction bases not matched to a gene: 1. The CDR3 has 13 amino acids. The CDR3 bases are TGCGCCAGCGGGACAGGGGACACAGATACGCAGTATTTT. Translation: CASGTGDTDTQYF.

This clone was seen more than once but under ten times. The chain combines TRBV6-2 or TRBV6-3 with TRBJ1-1; no definite D call. V was clipped by 6 bases and J by 2 bases, with 19 bases between them. This CDR3 has 16 amino acids. Germline lookup yields CDR1 MNHEY and CDR2 SVGEGT. In nucleotides, the CDR3 is TGTGCCAGCAGCCTCTCGGAGTCAAATAGCAACACTGAAGCTTTCTTT. Translating it yields CASSLSESNSNTEAFF.

CDR3 nucleotides: TGTGCCAGCAGCCCGTCGACTATAAGGGATAATGAGCAGTTCTTC. Its translation: CASSPSTIRDNEQFF. This rearrangement joins TRBV3-1 (or the pseudogene TRBV3-2) to TRBJ2-1; tentative D call: TRBD2 (5 bases). V gave up 4 bases and J gave up 7 bases, with 17 bases separating them. Germline CDR1 LGHDT, CDR2 YNNKEL (reference sequence). CDR3 length equals 15 residues.

This CDR3 is CASSRDSPGGANVLTF. CDR3 bases: TGCGCCAGCAGCCGGGACAGCCCGGGCGGGGCCAACGTCCTGACTTTC. The chain recombines TRBV5-1 with TRBJ2-6, with 7 positions matching TRBD1. V was clipped by 4 bases and J by 4 bases; unmatched bases: 8. The CDR3 totals 16 residues. The germline V gene encodes CDR1 SGHRS and CDR2 YFSETQ.

The chain joins TRBV27 to TRBJ1-1; D remains unclear. Trimming shortened V by 4 bases and J by 4 bases, and 16 bases separated the two germline ends. The length of the CDR3 is 15 residues. Germline values: CDR1 MNHEY, CDR2 SMNVEV (reference sequence). CDR3 nucleotide sequence: TGTGCCAGCAGTTCATGGTCTCCCGGTCGCACTGAAGCTTTCTTT. This encodes CASSSWSPGRTEAFF.

This chain uses TRBV7-2 with TRBJ2-1; 9 bases align to TRBD2. CDR3 length: 13 amino acids. CDR1 and CDR2 from the germline V gene are SGHTA and FQGNSA. Trimming at V came to 8 bases and at J to 5 bases, leaving 4 bases not matched to a gene. CDR3 sequence (DNA): TGTGCCAGCCGACTAGCGGCCCACAATGAGCAGTTCTTC. The encoded protein is CASRLAAHNEQFF.

CDR3 in amino acids: CASRATTTTDTQYF. Written as DNA, the CDR3 is TGTGCCAGCAGGGCGACTACGACCACAGATACGCAGTATTTT. The V gene is TRBV2, the J gene TRBJ2-3; D perhaps matches TRBD2 (5 bases). V was clipped by 6 bases and J by 2 bases, with 12 bases between them. Germline values: CDR1 SNHLY, CDR2 FYNNEI. This CDR3 has 14 amino acids.

In this sample, this clone turned up a few times. This chain links TRBV25-1 with TRBJ1-4; 9 nucleotides line up with TRBD1. V was clipped by 1 base and J by 7 bases; unmatched bases: 4. Germline CDR1 and CDR2: MGHDK and SYGVNS. This CDR3 contains 15 residues. As DNA, the CDR3 is TGTGCCAGCAGTGAATCACAGGGGGCGGGTGAAAAACTGTTTTTT. It translates to CASSESQGAGEKLFF.

The rearrangement uses TRBV19 and TRBJ1-1, with 7 bases aligning to TRBD1. The ends lost 6 bases at V and 6 bases at J; junction bases unmatched: 10. CDR3 length: 14 amino acids. The germline gives CDR1 LNHDA, CDR2 SQIVND (reference sequence). As DNA, the CDR3 is TGTGCCAGTAGGCCCGGGACAGTTGGTCCTGAAGCTTTCTTT. Translating it yields CASRPGTVGPEAFF.

The chain joins TRBV5-1 to TRBJ2-1, with 7 positions matching TRBD1. The CDR3 spans 15 residues. Germline lookup yields CDR1 SGHRS and CDR2 YFSETQ. The junction had 2 bases not matched to a gene; V was cut back by 0 bases and J by 2 bases. CDR3 region: CASSLETGTYNEQFF. CDR3 DNA: TGCGCCAGCAGCTTGGAGACAGGGACCTACAATGAGCAGTTCTTC. The whole variable domain, remainder taken from reference TRBV5-1 and TRBJ2-1, is KAGVTQTPRYLIKTRGQQVTLSCSPISGHRSVSWYQQTPGQGLQFLFEYFSETQRNKGNFPGRFSGRQFSNSRSEMNVSTLELGDSALYLCASSLETGTYNEQFFGPGTRLTVL.

V usage is TRBV5-1 and J usage is TRBJ1-3; 9 bases fit TRBD1. Losses at the gene ends were 4 bases for V and 8 bases for J; bases not matched to a gene: 7. Germline CDR1 and CDR2: SGHRS and YFSETQ. The CDR3 is 14 residues long. CDR3 in amino acids: CASSPAGQGDTIYF. The DNA of the CDR3 is TGCGCCAGCAGCCCCGCGGGACAGGGAGACACCATATATTTT.